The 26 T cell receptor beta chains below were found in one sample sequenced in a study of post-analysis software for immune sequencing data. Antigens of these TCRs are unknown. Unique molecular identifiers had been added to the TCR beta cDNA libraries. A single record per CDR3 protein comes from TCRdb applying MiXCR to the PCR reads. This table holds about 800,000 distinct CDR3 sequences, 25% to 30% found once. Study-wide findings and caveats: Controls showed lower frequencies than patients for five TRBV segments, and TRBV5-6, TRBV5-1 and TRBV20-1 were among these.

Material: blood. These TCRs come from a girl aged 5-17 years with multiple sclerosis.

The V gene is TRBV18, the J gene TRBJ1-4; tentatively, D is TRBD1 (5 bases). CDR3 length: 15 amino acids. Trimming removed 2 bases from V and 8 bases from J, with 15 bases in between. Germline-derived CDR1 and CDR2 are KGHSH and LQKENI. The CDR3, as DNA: TGTGCCAGCTCACCAGGACCGGGGGAGAAAGAAAAACTGTTTTTT. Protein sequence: CASSPGPGEKEKLFF.

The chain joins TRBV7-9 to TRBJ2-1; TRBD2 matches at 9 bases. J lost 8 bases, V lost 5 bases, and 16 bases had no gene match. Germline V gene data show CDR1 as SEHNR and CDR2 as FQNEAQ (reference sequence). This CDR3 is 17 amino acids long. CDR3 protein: CASSPSAGGRAVYEQFF. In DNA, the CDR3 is TGTGCCAGCAGCCCTTCTGCGGGCGGGAGGGCCGTCTATGAGCAGTTCTTC.

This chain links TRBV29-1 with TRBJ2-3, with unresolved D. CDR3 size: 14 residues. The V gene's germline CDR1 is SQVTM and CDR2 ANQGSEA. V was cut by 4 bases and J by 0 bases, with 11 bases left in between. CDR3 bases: TGCAGCGTTGCTATCGCAGCTAGCACAGATACGCAGTATTTT. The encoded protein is CSVAIAASTDTQYF.

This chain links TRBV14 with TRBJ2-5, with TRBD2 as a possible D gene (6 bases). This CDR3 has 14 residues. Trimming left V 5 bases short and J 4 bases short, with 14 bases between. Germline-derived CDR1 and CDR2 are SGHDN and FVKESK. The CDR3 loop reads CASSVVWGGETQYF. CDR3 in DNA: TGTGCCAGCAGCGTTGTATGGGGAGGAGAGACCCAGTACTTC.

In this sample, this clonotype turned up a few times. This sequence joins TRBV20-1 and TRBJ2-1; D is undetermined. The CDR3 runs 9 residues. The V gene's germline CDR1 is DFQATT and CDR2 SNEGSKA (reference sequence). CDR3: CREDNEQFF. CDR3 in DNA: TGCAGAGAGGACAATGAGCAGTTCTTC.

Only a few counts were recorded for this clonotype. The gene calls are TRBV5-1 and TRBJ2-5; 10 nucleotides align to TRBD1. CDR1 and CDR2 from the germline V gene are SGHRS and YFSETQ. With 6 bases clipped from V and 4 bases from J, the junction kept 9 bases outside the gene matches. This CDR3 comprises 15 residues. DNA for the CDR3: TGCGCCAGCACTGAAACGACAGGGGGCTCAGAGACCCAGTACTTC. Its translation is CASTETTGGSETQYF.

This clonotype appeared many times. CDR3 bases: TGCGCCAGCAGTATCCCGGGACTGGGATACAATGAGCAGTTCTTC. Its protein is CASSIPGLGYNEQFF. The chain combines TRBV10-2 with TRBJ2-1; perhaps TRBD2 as D (6 bases). V was trimmed by 5 bases and J by 4 bases, leaving 15 bases between them. The length of the CDR3 is 15 residues. Germline V gene sequence: CDR1 WSHSY, CDR2 SAAADI.

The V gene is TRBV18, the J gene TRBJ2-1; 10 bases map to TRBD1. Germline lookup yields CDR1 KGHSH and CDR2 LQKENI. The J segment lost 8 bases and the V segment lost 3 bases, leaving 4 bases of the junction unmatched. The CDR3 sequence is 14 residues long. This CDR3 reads CASSPGQGDDEQFF. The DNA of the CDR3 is TGTGCCAGCTCACCCGGACAGGGGGATGATGAGCAGTTCTTC.

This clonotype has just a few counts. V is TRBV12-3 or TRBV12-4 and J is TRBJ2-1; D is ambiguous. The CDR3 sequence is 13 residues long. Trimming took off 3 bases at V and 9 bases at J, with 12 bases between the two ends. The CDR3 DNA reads TGTGCCAGCAGTTTTGAGTTAGTAAGTGAGCAGTTCTTC. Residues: CASSFELVSEQFF.

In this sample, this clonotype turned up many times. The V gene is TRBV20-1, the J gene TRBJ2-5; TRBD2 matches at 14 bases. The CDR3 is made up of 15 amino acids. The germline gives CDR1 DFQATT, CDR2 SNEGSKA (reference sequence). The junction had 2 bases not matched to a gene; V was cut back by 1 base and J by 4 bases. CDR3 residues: CSARAGLAGVETQYF. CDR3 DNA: TGCAGTGCTAGAGCGGGACTAGCGGGAGTAGAGACCCAGTACTTC.

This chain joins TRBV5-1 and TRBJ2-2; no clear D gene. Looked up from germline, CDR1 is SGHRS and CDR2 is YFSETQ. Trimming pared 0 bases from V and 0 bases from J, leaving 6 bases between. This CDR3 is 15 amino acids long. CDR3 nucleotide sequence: TGCGCCAGCAGCTTGGGGCTAACGAACACCGGGGAGCTGTTTTTT. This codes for CASSLGLTNTGELFF.

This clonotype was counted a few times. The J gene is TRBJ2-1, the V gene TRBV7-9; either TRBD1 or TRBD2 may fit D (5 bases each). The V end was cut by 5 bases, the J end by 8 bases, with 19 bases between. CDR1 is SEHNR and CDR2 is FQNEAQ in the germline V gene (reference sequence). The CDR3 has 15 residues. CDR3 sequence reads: CASSPPGAAHHEQFF. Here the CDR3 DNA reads TGTGCCAGCAGCCCCCCCGGGGCGGCCCACCATGAGCAGTTCTTC.

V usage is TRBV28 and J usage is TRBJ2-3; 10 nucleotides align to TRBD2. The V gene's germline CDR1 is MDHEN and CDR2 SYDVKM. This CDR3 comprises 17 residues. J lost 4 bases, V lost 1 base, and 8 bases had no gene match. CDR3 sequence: CASSLYPSGRKSDTQYF. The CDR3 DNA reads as TGTGCCAGCAGTTTATACCCTAGCGGGAGAAAATCAGATACGCAGTATTTT.

CDR3 coding DNA: TGCAGTGCTAGACCCTCTAACAGCTACGAGCAGTACTTC. Encoded protein: CSARPSNSYEQYF. The V gene is TRBV20-1, the J gene TRBJ2-7, with unresolved D. V was cut by 2 bases and J by 3 bases, with 11 bases left in between. The V gene's germline CDR1 is DFQATT and CDR2 SNEGSKA (reference sequence). The CDR3 spans 13 residues.

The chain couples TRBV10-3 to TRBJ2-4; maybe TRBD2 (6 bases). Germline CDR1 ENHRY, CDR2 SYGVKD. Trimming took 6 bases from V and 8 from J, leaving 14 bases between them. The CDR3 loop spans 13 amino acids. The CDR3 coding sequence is TGTGCCATCAGCCTCGCCAGGGACTACATTCAGTACTTC. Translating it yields CAISLARDYIQYF.

CDR3 sequence reads: CSAASRKDTQYF. CDR3 nucleotide sequence: TGCAGTGCTGCGTCTAGGAAAGATACGCAGTATTTT. This sequence joins TRBV20-1 and TRBJ2-3; D is undetermined. There are 12 residues in the CDR3. With 5 bases removed from V and 5 bases from J, the gap between germline ends came to 11 bases. Germline CDR1 DFQATT, CDR2 SNEGSKA (reference sequence).

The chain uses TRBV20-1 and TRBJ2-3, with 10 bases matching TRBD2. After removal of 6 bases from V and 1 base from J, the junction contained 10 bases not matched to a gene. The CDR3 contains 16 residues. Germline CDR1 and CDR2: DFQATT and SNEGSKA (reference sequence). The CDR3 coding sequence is TGCAGTGCGAATGGGGACCTAGCGGGGGGCACAGATACGCAGTATTTT. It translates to CSANGDLAGGTDTQYF.

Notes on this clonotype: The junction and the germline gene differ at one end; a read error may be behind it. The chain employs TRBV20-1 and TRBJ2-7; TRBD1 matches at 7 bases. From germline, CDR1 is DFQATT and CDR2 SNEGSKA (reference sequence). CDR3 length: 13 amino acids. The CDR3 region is CSARGDSDYEQYF. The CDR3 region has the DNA TGCAGTGCGAGAGGGGACAGCGACTACGAGCAGTACTTC.

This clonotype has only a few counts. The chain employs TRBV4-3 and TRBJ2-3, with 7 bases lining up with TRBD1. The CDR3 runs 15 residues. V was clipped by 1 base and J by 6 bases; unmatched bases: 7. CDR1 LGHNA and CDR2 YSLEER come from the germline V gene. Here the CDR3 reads CASSQGQGLGDTQYF. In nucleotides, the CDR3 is TGCGCCAGCAGCCAAGGACAGGGATTAGGCGATACGCAGTATTTT.

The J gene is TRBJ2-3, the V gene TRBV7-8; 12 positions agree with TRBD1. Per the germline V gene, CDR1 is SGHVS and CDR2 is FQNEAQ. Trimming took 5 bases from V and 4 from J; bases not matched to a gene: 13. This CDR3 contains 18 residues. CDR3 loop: CASSPHAGQGAVADTQYF. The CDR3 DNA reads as TGTGCCAGCAGCCCGCACGCGGGACAGGGGGCTGTCGCAGATACGCAGTATTTT.

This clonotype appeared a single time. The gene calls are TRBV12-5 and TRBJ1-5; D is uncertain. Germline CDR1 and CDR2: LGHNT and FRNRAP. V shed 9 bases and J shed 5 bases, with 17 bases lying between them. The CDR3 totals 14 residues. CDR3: CARWEGRVYQPQHF. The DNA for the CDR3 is TGTGCTAGGTGGGAGGGTAGGGTTTATCAGCCCCAGCATTTT.

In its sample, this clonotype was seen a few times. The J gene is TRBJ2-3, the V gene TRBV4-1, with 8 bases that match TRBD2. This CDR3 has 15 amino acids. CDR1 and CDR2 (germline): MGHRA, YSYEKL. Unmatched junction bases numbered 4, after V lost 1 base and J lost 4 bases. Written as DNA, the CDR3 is TGCGCCAGCAGCCAAGGAGCGGGAGACTCAGATACGCAGTATTTT. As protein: CASSQGAGDSDTQYF.

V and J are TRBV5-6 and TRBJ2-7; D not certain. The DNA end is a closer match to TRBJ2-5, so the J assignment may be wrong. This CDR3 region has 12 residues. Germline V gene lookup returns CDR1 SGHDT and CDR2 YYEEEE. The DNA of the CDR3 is TGTGCCAGCAAACAAATAGGGGAGACCCAGTACTTC. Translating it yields CASKQIGETQYF.

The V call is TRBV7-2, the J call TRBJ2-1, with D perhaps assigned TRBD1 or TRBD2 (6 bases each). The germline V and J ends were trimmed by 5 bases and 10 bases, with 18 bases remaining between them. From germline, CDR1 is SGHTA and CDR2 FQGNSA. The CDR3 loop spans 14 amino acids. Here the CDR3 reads CASSRGLRGGEQFF. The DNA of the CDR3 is TGTGCCAGCAGCCGGGGACTCAGAGGGGGAGAGCAGTTCTTC.

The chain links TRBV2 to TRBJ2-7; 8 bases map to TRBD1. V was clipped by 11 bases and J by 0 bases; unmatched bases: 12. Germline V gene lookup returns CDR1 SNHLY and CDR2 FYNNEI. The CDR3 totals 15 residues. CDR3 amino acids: CARHEGTGDSYEQYF. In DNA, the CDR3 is TGTGCCCGACACGAAGGGACAGGCGACTCCTACGAGCAGTACTTC.

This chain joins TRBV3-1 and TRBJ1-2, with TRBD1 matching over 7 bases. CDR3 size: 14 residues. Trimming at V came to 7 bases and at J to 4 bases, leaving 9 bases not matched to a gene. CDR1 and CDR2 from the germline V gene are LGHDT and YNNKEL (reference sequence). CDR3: CASTQMTGPYGYTF. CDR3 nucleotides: TGTGCCAGCACCCAGATGACAGGGCCCTATGGCTACACCTTC.